Below, 32 T cell receptor beta chains from the same sample are listed, as sequenced in a study of early T cells in non-severe SARS-CoV-2 infection. Via MiXCR, TCRdb re-called the 5' RACE reads, giving one row per CDR3 protein. The sample records tens of thousands of distinct CDR3 sequences, roughly 12% being singletons. The sample comprised whole blood. The source is an adult who was a healthcare worker with PCR-confirmed SARS-CoV-2 infection or an uninfected control (not recorded which).

The rearrangement uses TRBV3-1 and TRBJ2-5, with D possibly TRBD1 on 6 matching bases. The CDR3 has 15 residues. Germline V gives CDR1 LGHDT, CDR2 YNNKEL (reference sequence). With 1 base removed from V and 4 bases from J, the gap between germline ends came to 13 bases. The CDR3: CASSQVRGEGETQYF. The DNA for the CDR3 is TGTGCCAGCAGCCAAGTCAGGGGAGAAGGAGAGACCCAGTACTTC.

The chain employs TRBV3-1 and TRBJ1-2; D is unresolved. The CDR3 sequence is 13 residues long. CDR1 is LGHDT, CDR2 YNNKEL, per germline (reference sequence). V was trimmed by 1 base and J by 7 bases, leaving 10 bases between them. The CDR3 is CASSQVPSSGYTF. The CDR3 region has the DNA TGTGCCAGCAGCCAAGTGCCGTCCAGTGGCTACACCTTC.

For the CDR3, the DNA is TGTGCCAGCAGCTTTCGGGGCAGCAGCGGACTCACAGATACGCAGTATTTT. It codes for CASSFRGSSGLTDTQYF. This chain connects TRBV7-8 to TRBJ2-3, with D perhaps assigned TRBD1 or TRBD2 (5 bases each). Per germline, CDR1 SGHVS and CDR2 FQNEAQ. Deletions cut 3 bases from V and 2 bases from J, with 18 bases between. The CDR3 extends over 17 amino acids.

The chain combines TRBV6-1 with TRBJ2-3, with 8 bases identical to TRBD1. V dropped 4 bases and J dropped 5; count of bases not matched to a gene: 5. The CDR3 is 14 amino acids. CDR1 is MNHNS, CDR2 SASEGT, per germline. CDR3 protein: CASSVDRGGDTQYF. The CDR3, as DNA: TGTGCCAGCAGTGTTGACAGGGGAGGAGATACGCAGTATTTT.

The chain carries TRBV6-6 and TRBJ2-2, with a weak D call TRBD2 (6 bases). Germline CDR1 and CDR2: MNHNY and SVGAGI (reference sequence). The CDR3 has 17 residues. Trimming took 0 bases from V and 0 from J, leaving 11 bases between them. CDR3 DNA: TGTGCCAGCAGTTACTCGATGCGGGAAACGAACACCGGGGAGCTGTTTTTT. Translation gives CASSYSMRETNTGELFF.

V is TRBV27 and J is TRBJ1-6; possibly TRBD1 for D (5 bases). The germline V gene has CDR1 MNHEY and CDR2 SMNVEV (reference sequence). Trimming cost V 3 bases and J 12 bases, with 9 bases left between them. This CDR3 contains 12 residues. CDR3 residues: CASSFFGGPLHF. The DNA for the CDR3 is TGTGCCAGCAGTTTTTTCGGGGGACCCCTCCACTTT.

The chain couples TRBV16 to TRBJ2-1; D is undetermined. CDR1 KGHSY and CDR2 FQNENV come from the germline V gene. The CDR3 length is 13 residues. Deletions cut 2 bases from V and 7 bases from J, with 9 bases between. CDR3 nucleotide sequence: TGTGCCAGCAGCCAACGGTTGGGGAATGAGCAGTTCTTC. Protein sequence: CASSQRLGNEQFF.

This sequence joins TRBV9 and TRBJ1-4; D unclear. The length of the CDR3 is 13 residues. V lost 6 bases, J lost 4 bases, and 10 bases lay in between. CDR1 is SGDLS and CDR2 is YYNGEE in the germline V gene. The CDR3 DNA reads as TGTGCCAGCACGGGGAGAGATAATGAAAAACTGTTTTTT. Protein sequence: CASTGRDNEKLFF.

Many counts were recorded for this clonotype. In nucleotides, the CDR3 is TGTGCCAGCAGCTTAGCGCAGCCAGGCACAGATACGCAGTATTTT. It codes for CASSLAQPGTDTQYF. V is TRBV7-9 and J is TRBJ2-3; D uncertain. Germline V gene sequence: CDR1 SEHNR, CDR2 FQNEAQ (reference sequence). Trimming took off 0 bases at V and 1 base at J, with 8 bases between the two ends. CDR3 length: 15 residues.

This clonotype was counted many times. The chain carries TRBV12-3 or TRBV12-4 and TRBJ2-2, with TRBD2 matching over 9 bases. The length of the CDR3 is 16 residues. Trimming at V came to 5 bases and at J to 7 bases, leaving 11 bases not matched to a gene. CDR3 sequence reads: CASSPLGSGSLGELFF. The CDR3 DNA reads as TGTGCCAGCAGTCCCCTGGGTAGCGGGAGTCTCGGGGAGCTGTTTTTT.

This clonotype was found a few times. The V gene is TRBV5-1, the J gene TRBJ1-1; D remains unclear. Trimming cost V 4 bases and J 3 bases, with 10 bases left between them. The CDR3 totals 13 residues. Germline loops: CDR1 SGHRS, CDR2 YFSETQ. The CDR3 loop reads CASSLAPDTEAFF. The CDR3 nucleotides read TGCGCCAGCAGCCTGGCCCCGGACACTGAAGCTTTCTTT.

This clonotype was counted at least ten times. The chain uses TRBV5-1 and TRBJ2-7; tentative D call: TRBD2 (7 bases). V lost 4 bases to trimming and J lost 1 base, with 15 bases between them. There are 15 residues in the CDR3. Germline V gives CDR1 SGHRS, CDR2 YFSETQ. CDR3 DNA sequence: TGCGCCAGCAGCCGGGGGGCAGGGGAATCCTACGAGCAGTACTTC. Its protein product is CASSRGAGESYEQYF.

The chain employs TRBV18 and TRBJ2-2; D might be TRBD1 (6 bases). This CDR3 spans 16 amino acids. Per the germline V gene, CDR1 is KGHSH and CDR2 is LQKENI. V was shortened by 0 bases and J by 2 bases, with 10 bases between the two germline ends. The CDR3 DNA reads as TGTGCCAGCTCACCACCCACAGGGAGTAACACCGGGGAGCTGTTTTTT. Protein: CASSPPTGSNTGELFF.

This clonotype was seen ten or more times. This chain connects TRBV20-1 to TRBJ2-5; no clear D. The germline CDR1 and CDR2 sequences are DFQATT and SNEGSKA (reference sequence). There are 11 residues in the CDR3. V gave up 7 bases and J gave up 5 bases, with 11 bases separating them. CDR3 sequence reads: CSGLFGETQYF. CDR3 nucleotides: TGCAGTGGTCTGTTTGGGGAGACCCAGTACTTC.

The sample holds many counts of this clonotype. The chain employs TRBV6-5 and TRBJ1-1; the match to TRBD1 covers 10 bases. The V and J ends lost 6 bases and 4 bases, in that order; junction bases with no gene match: 5. This CDR3 comprises 14 residues. The germline CDR1 and CDR2 sequences are MNHEY and SVGAGI. The DNA of the CDR3 is TGTGCCAGCAGCCTGACAGGGGGCCGCACTGAAGCTTTCTTT. Translated, it gives CASSLTGGRTEAFF.

The chain joins TRBV5-1 to TRBJ1-3; a possible D gene is TRBD1 (6 bases). The CDR3 runs to 14 residues. CDR1 is SGHRS and CDR2 is YFSETQ in the germline V gene. V lost 0 bases, J lost 4 bases, and 8 bases lay in between. CDR3 protein: CASSLVQGGNTIYF. CDR3 sequence (DNA): TGCGCCAGCAGCTTGGTACAGGGCGGAAACACCATATATTTT.

At least ten counts were recorded for this clonotype. CDR3: CASSLRQGDYGYTF. The DNA of the CDR3 is TGTGCCAGCAGCTTAAGACAGGGGGACTATGGCTACACCTTC. The chain joins TRBV7-9 to TRBJ1-2, with 9 bases identical to TRBD1. Trimming at V came to 2 bases and at J to 3 bases, leaving 1 base not matched to a gene. The CDR3 has 14 residues. Germline values: CDR1 SEHNR, CDR2 FQNEAQ (reference sequence).

At least ten counts were recorded for this clonotype. This chain joins TRBV7-3 and TRBJ2-5, with 12 nucleotides matching TRBD2. Per germline, CDR1 SGHTA and CDR2 FQGTGA. The CDR3 length is 15 residues. V dropped 5 bases and J dropped 2; count of bases not matched to a gene: 3. The CDR3 coding sequence is TGTGCCAGCAGCACCGGACTAGCGGGACAAGAGACCCAGTACTTC. Translated, it gives CASSTGLAGQETQYF.

The gene calls are TRBV6-1 and TRBJ1-1, with D hard to call. Between the trimmed V and J ends, which lost 7 bases and 0 bases, there was a span of 12 bases. Germline V lookup: CDR1 MNHNS, CDR2 SASEGT. The CDR3 loop spans 14 amino acids. CDR3 nucleotide sequence: TGTGCCAGCATAGTCGCGCCGATGAACACTGAAGCTTTCTTT. Its translation: CASIVAPMNTEAFF.

The chain recombines TRBV5-4 with TRBJ2-7, with TRBD1 matching 7 bases. The CDR3 length is 13 residues. Germline V gene sequence: CDR1 SGHNT, CDR2 YYREEE (reference sequence). Trimming took 1 base from V and 7 from J; bases not matched to a gene: 5. CDR3 sequence reads: CASSLWDRNEQYF. The CDR3 bases are TGTGCCAGCAGCTTGTGGGACAGAAATGAGCAGTACTTC. The full variable domain, rest sourced from reference TRBV5-4 and TRBJ2-7, is ETGVTQSPTHLIKTRGQQVTLRCSSQSGHNTVSWYQQALGQGPQFIFQYYREEENGRGNFPPRFSGLQFPNYSSELNVNALELDDSALYLCASSLWDRNEQYFGPGTRLTVT.

This clonotype occurred many times. The rearrangement uses TRBV7-2 and TRBJ2-2; 11 nucleotides line up with TRBD2. The germline V gene has CDR1 SGHTA and CDR2 FQGNSA. This CDR3 spans 16 amino acids. With V trimmed by 3 bases and J by 4 bases, 4 bases remained unmatched. Written as DNA, the CDR3 is TGTGCCAGCAGCTTCGCCGGACTAGCGGGCACCGGGGAGCTGTTTTTT. Protein: CASSFAGLAGTGELFF.

A few counts support this clonotype. The chain couples TRBV5-1 to TRBJ2-7; D gene ambiguous. Germline V CDR1 and CDR2: SGHRS, YFSETQ. V gave up 4 bases and J gave up 2 bases, with 13 bases separating them. This CDR3 spans 14 amino acids. The DNA for the CDR3 is TGCGCCAGCAGCCCCAAGGCAGTTACCTACGAGCAGTACTTC. It yields the protein CASSPKAVTYEQYF.

This clonotype was seen only a few times. V and J are TRBV6-1 and TRBJ2-3; weak D call: TRBD2 (5 bases). The CDR3 consists of 14 residues. The germline gives CDR1 MNHNS, CDR2 SASEGT. Trimming took off 1 base at V and 6 bases at J, with 11 bases between the two ends. CDR3 bases: TGTGCCAGCAGTGAAGTGAGTAGGGAGGATACGCAGTATTTT. It codes for CASSEVSREDTQYF.

This clonotype appeared a few times. The CDR3 loop reads CASSVATSGRPEQFF. In nucleotides, the CDR3 is TGTGCCAGCAGCGTAGCTACTAGCGGGAGGCCGGAGCAGTTCTTC. The chain couples TRBV9 to TRBJ2-1; 12 bases map to TRBD2. The CDR3 totals 15 residues. Unmatched junction bases numbered 5, after V lost 0 bases and J lost 10 bases. Germline-derived CDR1 and CDR2 are SGDLS and YYNGEE.

This clonotype was counted a few times. The gene calls are TRBV20-1 and TRBJ2-2, with 7 bases aligning to TRBD2. There are 12 residues in the CDR3. Germline trimming cut 3 bases from V and 5 bases from J; bases unmatched to any gene: 0. Germline V CDR1 and CDR2: DFQATT, SNEGSKA (reference sequence). Here the CDR3 reads CSASGGTGELFF. CDR3 nucleotides: TGCAGTGCTAGCGGGGGGACCGGGGAGCTGTTTTTT.

This clonotype was picked up one time. The rearrangement joins TRBV12-3 or TRBV12-4 to TRBJ1-2, with 7 nucleotides matching TRBD1. Germline trimming cut 5 bases from V and 4 bases from J; bases unmatched to any gene: 13. The CDR3 contains 16 residues. The CDR3 spells CASSPDRAPLVYGYTF. The CDR3 DNA is TGTGCCAGCAGTCCCGACAGGGCTCCTTTAGTCTATGGCTACACCTTC.

This clonotype has a count of ten or more. The chain recombines TRBV18 with TRBJ1-2; D is undetermined. This CDR3 has 13 amino acids. V was pared by 2 bases and J by 5 bases, with 9 bases between. From germline, CDR1 is KGHSH and CDR2 LQKENI. CDR3 DNA: TGTGCCAGCTCACCAGGGGAGACTTATGGCTACACCTTC. Protein product: CASSPGETYGYTF.

V is TRBV29-1 and J is TRBJ2-2; D unresolved. The germline V gene has CDR1 SQVTM and CDR2 ANQGSEA. V was trimmed by 4 bases and J by 3 bases, leaving 9 bases between them. There are 13 residues in the CDR3. CDR3 sequence: CSVGQPYTGELFF. Written as DNA, the CDR3 is TGCAGCGTTGGCCAGCCTTACACCGGGGAGCTGTTTTTT.

This clonotype has a count of ten or more. This chain joins TRBV12-3 or TRBV12-4 and TRBJ1-2; D is unclear. The CDR3 loop spans 16 amino acids. V lost 4 bases to trimming and J lost 6 bases, with 21 bases between them. The CDR3 coding sequence is TGTGCCAGCAGTTCTCTACCCGGTACCGGCGGAAATGGCTACACCTTC. Translation gives CASSSLPGTGGNGYTF.

V usage is TRBV9 and J usage is TRBJ1-6, with D hard to call. Germline assignment: CDR1 SGDLS and CDR2 YYNGEE. The CDR3 loop spans 14 amino acids. Trimming removed 0 bases at V and 7 bases at J, with 8 bases between. This CDR3 reads CASSVVAGNSPLHF. CDR3 sequence (DNA): TGTGCCAGCAGCGTAGTTGCGGGGAATTCACCCCTCCACTTT.

This clonotype appeared many times. The chain is built from TRBV7-6 and TRBJ2-7; 10 bases fit TRBD2. The trim removed 5 bases at V and 0 bases at J, leaving 4 bases unmatched. The CDR3 consists of 15 residues. From germline, CDR1 is SGHVS and CDR2 FNYEAQ. This CDR3 reads CASSGGLADSYEQYF. Written as DNA, the CDR3 is TGTGCCAGCAGCGGCGGACTAGCGGACTCCTACGAGCAGTACTTC.

This clonotype was seen ten or more times. The chain carries TRBV28 and TRBJ1-1; D gene ambiguous. The CDR3 is 14 amino acids. The V end lost 7 bases, the J end lost 0 bases, and 12 bases lay between the germline ends. The germline V gene encodes CDR1 MDHEN and CDR2 SYDVKM. The CDR3 DNA is TGTGCCAGCACGCCACCAGCCATGAACACTGAAGCTTTCTTT. Translating it yields CASTPPAMNTEAFF.